The 26 T cell receptor beta chains below were found in one sample sequenced in a study of patients and donors after allogeneic stem cell transplantation. TCRdb itself ran the RT-PCR reads through MiXCR, one entry per CDR3 protein. The data show around 240,000 distinct CDR3 sequences, 13% to 15% seen once. Sequencing was carried out using blood, either unsorted or a sorted T cell fraction (not recorded which). The receptor set was obtained from a human donor who was either an allogeneic HSCT recipient or a stem cell or donor lymphocyte infusion donor (not recorded which). It is not recorded whose cells these are; they may come from a transplant donor.

CDR3 bases: TGTGCCAGCAGCTCCTGGGGCGGCACAGATACGCAGTATTTT. It yields the protein CASSSWGGTDTQYF. The rearrangement joins TRBV11-2 to TRBJ2-3, with D perhaps TRBD1 (5 bases). Germline CDR1 and CDR2: SGHAT and FQNNGV. CDR3 size: 14 residues. Between the trimmed V and J ends, which lost 4 bases and 1 base, there was a span of 9 bases.

This clonotype was counted between two and nine times. The chain has TRBV11-2 and TRBJ2-1, with 11 bases aligning to TRBD2. The CDR3 spans 15 residues. CDR1 is SGHAT and CDR2 is FQNNGV in the germline V gene. V lost 3 bases and J lost 9; bases outside the gene matches: 7. The chain's CDR3 is CASSFGTSGRGEQFF. The CDR3 bases are TGTGCCAGCAGCTTCGGGACTAGCGGACGGGGTGAGCAGTTCTTC.

This clonotype was counted many times. V gene TRBV4-2 combines with J gene TRBJ1-2, with a weak D call TRBD1 (5 bases). V shed 2 bases and J shed 2 bases, with 12 bases lying between them. The CDR3 covers 15 residues. Germline V gene sequence: CDR1 LGHNA, CDR2 YNFKEQ. CDR3 in DNA: TGTGCCAGCAGCCAACCGCTGACAGAGAACTATGGCTACACCTTC. This translates into CASSQPLTENYGYTF.

A few counts support this clonotype. The chain recombines TRBV19 with TRBJ1-5; D is perhaps TRBD1 (5 bases). V was pared by 5 bases and J by 6 bases, with 14 bases between. Germline CDR1 is LNHDA and CDR2 is SQIVND (reference sequence). This CDR3 has 14 residues. CDR3 sequence (DNA): TGTGCCAGTAGTGCCGGGGCCCTGGGTCAGCCCCAGCATTTT. Amino acids: CASSAGALGQPQHF.

This clonotype was seen only a few times. The genes are TRBV14 and TRBJ1-1, with a possible D match to TRBD1 (5 bases). CDR3 length: 16 residues. Trimming removed 0 bases from V and 1 base from J, with 12 bases in between. Germline CDR1 and CDR2: SGHDN and FVKESK. CDR3 loop: CASSQEMGGWNTEAFF. For the CDR3, the DNA is TGTGCCAGCAGCCAAGAGATGGGGGGATGGAACACTGAAGCTTTCTTT.

This clonotype appeared many times. The chain recombines TRBV20-1 with TRBJ2-3; 7 bases are a match to TRBD1. The CDR3 sequence is 14 residues long. Trimming removed 6 bases from V and 2 bases from J; junction bases left unmatched: 8. The V gene's germline CDR1 is DFQATT and CDR2 SNEGSKA (reference sequence). In nucleotides, the CDR3 is TGCAGTGCCTCCACCGGGACAGCCACAGATACGCAGTATTTT. It translates to CSASTGTATDTQYF.

This clonotype was counted a few times. This chain joins TRBV20-1 and TRBJ2-5; 11 nucleotides line up with TRBD2. Germline CDR1 is DFQATT and CDR2 is SNEGSKA (reference sequence). After removal of 5 bases from V and 2 bases from J, the junction contained 10 bases not matched to a gene. The CDR3 runs 16 residues. CDR3 sequence: CSASSGGHWGQETQYF. The DNA of the CDR3 is TGCAGTGCTTCTAGCGGGGGGCACTGGGGGCAAGAGACCCAGTACTTC.

The rearrangement uses TRBV5-1 and TRBJ2-2; tentative D call: TRBD2 (6 bases). Trimming removed 5 bases at V and 1 base at J, with 9 bases between. CDR3 length: 14 amino acids. Germline V gene lookup returns CDR1 SGHRS and CDR2 YFSETQ. The CDR3 region is CASRFGGNTGELFF. Here the CDR3 DNA reads TGCGCCAGCAGATTCGGGGGGAACACCGGGGAGCTGTTTTTT.

There are many counts of this clonotype. The V call is TRBV5-1, the J call TRBJ1-3, with D tentatively TRBD1 (5 bases). This CDR3 region has 14 residues. Looked up from germline, CDR1 is SGHRS and CDR2 is YFSETQ. V dropped 7 bases and J dropped 4 bases, with 15 bases sitting between them. CDR3 DNA: TGCGCCAGCGGGGACGGGACGACCGGAAACACCATATATTTT. It codes for CASGDGTTGNTIYF.

The rearrangement links TRBV6-4 to TRBJ2-1; 9 bases agree with TRBD1. The CDR3 has 15 amino acids. CDR1 is MRHNA, CDR2 SNTAGT, per germline. V trimming: 5 bases; J trimming: 3 bases; junction bases outside the gene matches: 5. The CDR3 spells CASSLDRGFYNEQFF. In DNA, the CDR3 is TGTGCCAGCAGTCTGGACAGGGGATTCTACAATGAGCAGTTCTTC.

The chain has TRBV6-1 and TRBJ1-1, with TRBD1 matching 9 bases. The V gene's germline CDR1 is MNHNS and CDR2 SASEGT. The length of the CDR3 is 16 residues. J lost 5 bases, V lost 6 bases, and 13 bases had no gene match. CDR3 DNA sequence: TGTGCCAGCAGCCGGCGTTGGGACAGGGCGTTAACTGAAGCTTTCTTT. Amino acids: CASSRRWDRALTEAFF.

In its sample, this clonotype was seen a few times. CDR3 amino acids: CSAVRTSGNTDTQYF. As DNA, the CDR3 is TGCAGTGCGGTACGGACTAGCGGAAACACAGATACGCAGTATTTT. J is TRBJ2-3 and V is TRBV20-1, with 10 positions matching TRBD2. The CDR3 contains 15 residues. CDR1 is DFQATT and CDR2 is SNEGSKA in the germline V gene (reference sequence). J was trimmed by 2 bases and V by 6 bases; bases with no gene match: 8.

The chain carries TRBV7-6 and TRBJ2-3; 7 nucleotides line up with TRBD2. Germline loops: CDR1 SGHVS, CDR2 FNYEAQ. The CDR3 has 15 amino acids. The trim removed 1 base at V and 1 base at J, leaving 2 bases unmatched. CDR3: CASSLDAGGTDTQYF. As DNA, the CDR3 is TGTGCCAGCAGCTTAGATGCGGGGGGCACAGATACGCAGTATTTT.

The chain has TRBV7-2 and TRBJ1-5, with TRBD1 matching 7 bases. Germline CDR1 is SGHTA and CDR2 is FQGNSA. The junction had 2 bases not matched to a gene; V was cut back by 1 base and J by 2 bases. The CDR3 length is 15 residues. This CDR3 reads CASSLVTGGNQPQHF. CDR3 nucleotides: TGTGCCAGCAGCTTAGTCACAGGGGGCAATCAGCCCCAGCATTTT.

This clonotype has just a few counts. The chain employs TRBV19 and TRBJ2-7; a possible D gene is TRBD2 (6 bases). Germline V CDR1 and CDR2: LNHDA, SQIVND (reference sequence). The CDR3 spans 13 residues. Trimming took 10 bases from V and 0 from J, leaving 13 bases between them. CDR3 residues: CATRDSSSYEQYF. In DNA, the CDR3 is TGTGCCACCCGGGACTCGAGCTCCTACGAGCAGTACTTC.

This clonotype occurred a few times. This chain links TRBV19 with TRBJ2-5; 9 positions match TRBD2. With V trimmed by 4 bases and J by 4 bases, 10 bases remained unmatched. Germline lookup yields CDR1 LNHDA and CDR2 SQIVND (reference sequence). This CDR3 has 16 residues. CDR3 sequence (DNA): TGTGCCAGTAGTAGCCTCGTAGCGGGAGTGGGAGAGACCCAGTACTTC. Protein sequence: CASSSLVAGVGETQYF.

This sequence joins TRBV11-1 and TRBJ2-1; D ambiguous. This CDR3 has 14 amino acids. Trimming took 1 base from V and 8 from J, leaving 12 bases between them. Germline V CDR1 and CDR2: SGHAT, FQDESV (reference sequence). The CDR3 is CASSLDPRSDEQFF. The CDR3 DNA reads TGTGCCAGCAGCTTAGATCCTAGAAGCGATGAGCAGTTCTTC. Supplemented by reference TRBV11-1 and TRBJ2-1, the full variable domain reads EAEVAQSPRYKITEKSQAVAFWCDPISGHATLYWYRQILGQGPELLVQFQDESVVDDSQLPKDRFSAERLKGVDSTLKIQPAELGDSAMYLCASSLDPRSDEQFFGPGTRLTVL.

This clonotype has only a few counts. The chain couples TRBV7-2 to TRBJ2-7, with TRBD2 matching 7 bases. The CDR3 loop spans 14 amino acids. V was pared by 5 bases and J by 3 bases, with 7 bases of the junction left unmatched. Germline V gene sequence: CDR1 SGHTA, CDR2 FQGNSA. The CDR3 loop is CASSPQAGNYEQYF. The CDR3 nucleotides read TGTGCCAGCAGCCCACAAGCGGGAAACTACGAGCAGTACTTC.

The CDR3 DNA reads TGTGCCAGCAGTGAAATTAGGGCCGTAGATACGCAGTATTTT. It encodes CASSEIRAVDTQYF. The chain uses TRBV6-1 and TRBJ2-3, with unresolved D. The CDR3 is 14 residues long. Germline CDR1 and CDR2: MNHNS and SASEGT. Trimming took 2 bases from V and 5 from J, leaving 11 bases between them.

This clonotype turned up a few times. The rearrangement uses TRBV9 and TRBJ2-3; 8 nucleotides align to TRBD2. J gave up 0 bases and V 3 bases, and 3 bases lay outside the gene matches. The CDR3 has 15 residues. Germline lookup yields CDR1 SGDLS and CDR2 YYNGEE. CDR3 DNA sequence: TGTGCCAGCAGCGCTACGGGGGGGAGCACAGATACGCAGTATTTT. As protein: CASSATGGSTDTQYF.

This clonotype was seen a few times. V and J are TRBV12-3 or TRBV12-4 and TRBJ1-1, with TRBD1 as a possible D gene (5 bases). The V end lost 4 bases, the J end lost 0 bases, and 9 bases lay between the germline ends. The CDR3 length is 14 residues. CDR3 sequence (DNA): TGTGCCAGCAGTTGGGGGGGTATGAACACTGAAGCTTTCTTT. Translation gives CASSWGGMNTEAFF.

This clonotype has only a few counts. V usage is TRBV5-1 and J usage is TRBJ2-1, with 10 bases lining up with TRBD2. The CDR3 loop spans 15 amino acids. The J segment lost 9 bases and the V segment lost 0 bases, leaving 6 bases of the junction unmatched. In germline, CDR1 is SGHRS, CDR2 YFSETQ. CDR3 coding DNA: TGCGCCAGCAGCTTGGGGCTAGCGGGAGTCGCTGAGCAGTTCTTC. Translation gives CASSLGLAGVAEQFF.

In its sample, this clonotype was seen many times. The gene calls are TRBV20-1 and TRBJ2-3; D gene ambiguous. Germline lookup yields CDR1 DFQATT and CDR2 SNEGSKA (reference sequence). The CDR3 loop spans 10 amino acids. Trimming cost V 7 bases and J 6 bases, with 8 bases left between them. The CDR3 DNA reads as TGCAGTGTGAATGAGGATACGCAGTATTTT. It yields the protein CSVNEDTQYF.

Concerning this clonotype: This could be a read error, since a much larger clone is one nucleotide away. The chain links TRBV9 to TRBJ2-4, with D uncertain. Per germline, CDR1 SGDLS and CDR2 YYNGEE. This CDR3 has 15 residues. CDR3 sequence (DNA): TGTGCCAGCTGCGTATTTGATGGGGCCAAAAACATTCAGTACTTC. Amino acid sequence: CASCVFDGAKNIQYF.

Notes on this clonotype: A read error may explain this, as a much larger clone is one base away. This sequence joins TRBV9 and TRBJ2-7, with TRBD2 matching over 14 bases. Germline-derived CDR1 and CDR2 are SGDLS and YYNGEE. The CDR3 is 15 amino acids. CDR3 sequence: CASGVGTSGSTEQYF. CDR3 coding DNA: TGTGCCAGCGGCGTAGGGACTAGCGGGAGTACCGAGCAGTACTTC.

This clonotype was seen repeatedly, ten times or more. CDR3 bases: TGTGCCAGCAGCCCGGGGAGGGGCACTGAAGCTTTCTTT. Its protein is CASSPGRGTEAFF. The chain recombines TRBV7-2 with TRBJ1-1; weak D call: TRBD1 (5 bases). The CDR3 spans 13 residues. CDR1 SGHTA and CDR2 FQGNSA come from the germline V gene. Trimming took off 5 bases at V and 4 bases at J, with 11 bases between the two ends.